Sequencing of this T cell receptor (beta chain) was carried out in a study of T cells after yellow fever vaccination. Unmatched junction bases numbered 11, after V lost 4 bases and J lost 4 bases. This CDR3 comprises 16 residues. Germline V gene lookup returns CDR1 SGHAT and CDR2 FQNNGV. TCRdb passed the 5' RACE reads through MiXCR, listing each CDR3 protein once. The sample contains 400,000 or so distinct CDR3 sequences, around a tenth of which appear only once. Sequenced material: PBMCs, taken on the day of the first yellow fever vaccination. This chain uses TRBV11-2 with TRBJ2-5, with 8 bases lining up with TRBD2. The receptor was derived from a man in his late teens or twenties who received the YFV17D yellow fever vaccine. CDR3 coding DNA: TGTGCCAGCAGCTGGGATGTTGCGGGGGGTTCAGAGACCCAGTACTTC. Translation: CASSWDVAGGSETQYF. Full variable domain (outside the CDR3, taken from reference TRBV11-2 and TRBJ2-5): EAGVAQSPRYKIIEKRQSVAFWCNPISGHATLYWYQQILGQGPKLLIQFQNNGVVDDSQLPKDRFSAERLKGVDSTLKIQPAKLEDSAVYLCASSWDVAGGSETQYFGPGTRLLVL.